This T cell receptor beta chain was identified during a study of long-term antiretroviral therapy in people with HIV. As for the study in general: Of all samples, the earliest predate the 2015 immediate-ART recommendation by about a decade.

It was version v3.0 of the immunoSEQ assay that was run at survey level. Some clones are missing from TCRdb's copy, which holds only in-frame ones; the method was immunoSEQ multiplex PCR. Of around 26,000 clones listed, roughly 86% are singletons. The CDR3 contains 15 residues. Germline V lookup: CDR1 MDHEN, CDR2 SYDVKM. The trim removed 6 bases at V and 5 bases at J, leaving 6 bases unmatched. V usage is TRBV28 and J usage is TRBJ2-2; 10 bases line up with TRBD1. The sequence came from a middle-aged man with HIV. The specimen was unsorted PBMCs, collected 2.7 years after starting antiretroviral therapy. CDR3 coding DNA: TGTGCCAGCAGAATCCGGGACAGGGGAACCGGGGAGCTGTTTTTT. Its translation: CASRIRDRGTGELFF. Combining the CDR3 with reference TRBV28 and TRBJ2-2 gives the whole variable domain DVKVTQSSRYLVKRTGEKVFLECVQDMDHENMFWYRQDPGLGLRLIYFSYDVKMKEKGDIPEGYSVSREKKERFSLILESASTNQTSMYLCASRIRDRGTGELFFGEGSRLTVL.